The 15 T cell receptor beta chains below all came from one sample that was sequenced in a study of blood T cell repertoires in COVID-19. TCRdb's table, derived via immunoSEQ multiplex PCR, lists solely in-frame clones and lacks some. Of some 38,000 clones listed, about 90% are singletons. Sample: peripheral blood. The source of these receptors is a woman aged 30 to 39 in a cohort sampled during active COVID-19.

The J gene is TRBJ1-2, the V gene TRBV4-1; D perhaps matches TRBD1 (5 bases). V was cut by 0 bases and J by 3 bases, with 17 bases left in between. The CDR3 totals 17 residues. CDR1 is MGHRA, CDR2 YSYEKL, per germline. The chain's CDR3 is CASSQDLSARADYGYTF. The DNA of the CDR3 is TGCGCCAGCAGCCAAGATCTGTCCGCCAGGGCTGACTATGGCTACACCTTC.

J is TRBJ2-3 and V is TRBV11-2; D not certain. The V and J ends lost 5 bases and 3 bases respectively, with 6 bases between them. Per germline, CDR1 SGHAT and CDR2 FQNNGV. The length of the CDR3 is 12 residues. The CDR3 bases are TGTGCCAGCAGCCTGTATACAGATACGCAGTATTTT. Protein: CASSLYTDTQYF.

In its sample, this clone was seen once. The rearrangement links TRBV30 to TRBJ2-1; 9 bases line up with TRBD2. Unmatched junction bases numbered 13, after V lost 4 bases and J lost 9 bases. This CDR3 has 15 residues. Looked up from germline, CDR1 is GTSNPN and CDR2 is SVGIG (reference sequence). CDR3 sequence (DNA): TGTGCCTGGATCGGGAGCGGGAGGAAGGTCGGTGAGCAGTTCTTC. It codes for CAWIGSGRKVGEQFF.

This clone was detected once. The chain combines TRBV6-5 with TRBJ2-7, with TRBD2 identical over 8 bases. CDR3 length equals 15 residues. The trim removed 10 bases at V and 0 bases at J, leaving 11 bases unmatched. Germline lookup yields CDR1 MNHEY and CDR2 SVGAGI. For the CDR3, the DNA is TGTGCCACCCGACGGGGGGGGGTAAGCTCCTACGAGCAGTACTTC. As protein: CATRRGGVSSYEQYF.

This chain connects TRBV30 to TRBJ1-5; no reliable D call. Trimming removed 1 base at V and 3 bases at J, with 4 bases between. Germline V CDR1 and CDR2: GTSNPN, SVGIG (reference sequence). The CDR3 is 12 residues long. The CDR3 DNA sequence: TGTGCCTGGAGTGGGGCCAATCAGCCCCAGCATTTT. Residues: CAWSGANQPQHF. The full variable domain, its missing parts supplied by reference TRBV30 and TRBJ1-5, is SQTIHQWPATLVQPVGSPLSLECTVEGTSNPNLYWYRQAAGRGLQLLFYSVGIGQISSEVPQNLSASRPQDRQFILSSKKLLLSDSGFYLCAWSGANQPQHFGDGTRLSIL.

The rearrangement joins TRBV3-1 (or the pseudogene TRBV3-2) to TRBJ2-3, with TRBD2 matching 7 bases. The CDR3 sequence is 14 residues long. Trimming took 8 bases from V and 0 from J; bases not matched to a gene: 5. Germline loops: CDR1 LGHDT, CDR2 YNNKEL (reference sequence). The CDR3, as DNA: TGTGCCAGCTCTGGGGGAGGGAGCACAGATACGCAGTATTTT. Its translation is CASSGGGSTDTQYF.

This clone was seen a few times. V usage is TRBV9 and J usage is TRBJ1-6, with 9 bases that match TRBD1. The CDR3 is 15 amino acids. Germline CDR1 is SGDLS and CDR2 is YYNGEE. V was pared by 0 bases and J by 7 bases, with 2 bases of the junction left unmatched. The CDR3 sequence is CASSVEGQGNSPLHF. The CDR3 DNA reads as TGTGCCAGCAGCGTAGAAGGACAGGGGAATTCACCCCTCCACTTT.

This chain joins TRBV6-5 and TRBJ2-7; D is possibly TRBD2 (6 bases). The CDR3 has 16 residues. V lost 4 bases and J lost 0, with 16 bases in between. Per the germline V gene, CDR1 is MNHEY and CDR2 is SVGAGI. DNA of the CDR3: TGTGCCAGCAGTTCCCTTAGCGGTCCGCCCTCCTACGAGCAGTACTTC. It specifies CASSSLSGPPSYEQYF.

This rearrangement joins TRBV10-3 to TRBJ2-7, with TRBD1 matching over 9 bases. The V and J ends lost 2 bases and 2 bases, in that order; junction bases with no gene match: 4. The V gene's germline CDR1 is ENHRY and CDR2 SYGVKD. The length of the CDR3 is 15 residues. The CDR3 sequence: CAISETGQGTYEQYF. In DNA, the CDR3 is TGTGCCATCAGTGAGACGGGACAGGGCACCTACGAGCAGTACTTC.

The DNA of the CDR3 is TGTGCCAGCAGTAAATACCGGGACAGCCAAGACCCCTACGAGCAGTACTTC. Encoded protein: CASSKYRDSQDPYEQYF. The rearrangement links TRBV6-2 or TRBV6-3 to TRBJ2-7; 7 nucleotides line up with TRBD1. With V trimmed by 5 bases and J by 2 bases, 15 bases remained unmatched. Looked up from germline, CDR1 is MNHEY and CDR2 is SVGEGT. This CDR3 has 17 amino acids.

CDR3 region: CASSNQETQYF. CDR3 bases: TGTGCCAGCAGTAACCAAGAGACCCAGTACTTC. This chain joins TRBV3-1 (or the pseudogene TRBV3-2) and TRBJ2-5, with no clear D. This CDR3 spans 11 amino acids. Per germline, CDR1 LGHDT and CDR2 YNNKEL (reference sequence). The V end lost 6 bases, the J end lost 0 bases, and 2 bases lay between the germline ends.

The chain recombines TRBV30 with TRBJ2-2; 12 nucleotides line up with TRBD2. CDR1 GTSNPN and CDR2 SVGIG come from the germline V gene (reference sequence). This CDR3 has 14 amino acids. Losses at the gene ends were 4 bases for V and 7 bases for J; bases not matched to a gene: 4. The CDR3 nucleotides read TGTGCCTGGAAACTAGCGGGAGGCGGCGGGGAGCTGTTTTTT. This sequence encodes CAWKLAGGGGELFF.

Only a few counts were recorded for this clone. The chain joins TRBV10-3 to TRBJ1-5, with TRBD1 matching over 8 bases. With 3 bases clipped from V and 3 bases from J, the junction kept 10 bases outside the gene matches. The V gene's germline CDR1 is ENHRY and CDR2 SYGVKD. The CDR3 has 17 amino acids. The CDR3, as DNA: TGTGCCATCAGTGACACTCAGACGGACAGGGACAATCAGCCCCAGCATTTT. Residues: CAISDTQTDRDNQPQHF.

V gene TRBV3-1 (or the pseudogene TRBV3-2) combines with J gene TRBJ1-4, with no clear D. The CDR3 loop spans 14 amino acids. The V end was cut by 7 bases, the J end by 0 bases, with 9 bases between. Germline lookup yields CDR1 LGHDT and CDR2 YNNKEL (reference sequence). CDR3 loop: CASTTLTTNEKLFF. The CDR3 nucleotides read TGTGCCAGCACAACTCTAACAACTAATGAAAAACTGTTTTTT.

This chain uses TRBV7-9 with TRBJ2-7, with 7 bases fitting TRBD1. In germline, CDR1 is SEHNR, CDR2 FQNEAQ (reference sequence). V was pared by 3 bases and J by 3 bases, with 2 bases of the junction left unmatched. The CDR3 length is 13 residues. This chain's CDR3 is CASSLTGNYEQYF. The CDR3 DNA reads TGTGCCAGCAGCTTGACAGGGAACTACGAGCAGTACTTC.